This T cell receptor beta chain emerged from a study of cytomegalovirus exposure and HLA in healthy donors. Study observations and caveats: Many donors shared some public TCRs, even though most TCR sequences were rare. Cytomegalovirus-associated status was assigned to 150 to 200 TCR beta chains.

Among the 110 or so subjects of the validation cohort, separate from the roughly 600-subject first cohort, were the donors. About this clone itself: Its matching antigen is unknown.

Sequencing used immunoSEQ multiplex PCR; TCRdb keeps in-frame clones, though not all of them. The sample records almost 75,000 clones, approximately 80% being singletons. Germline V gene data show CDR1 as SGHVS and CDR2 as FQNEAQ. The CDR3 length is 18 residues. V shed 5 bases and J 0 bases; nucleotides not matched to a gene: 9. Sequenced sample: PBMCs. The rearrangement links TRBV7-8 to TRBJ1-4; 10 bases agree with TRBD1. The source is a man aged 30 to 45 in good health and CMV-seronegative. Written as DNA, the CDR3 is TGTGCCAGCAGCGTTTCGACAGGGGGCATAGCAACTAATGAAAAACTGTTTTTT. It encodes CASSVSTGGIATNEKLFF.